The TCR beta chain described here comes from a study of T cell repertoires in cytomegalovirus infection. Trimming removed 7 bases at V and 4 bases at J, with 14 bases between. CDR3 length: 15 amino acids. CDR1 and CDR2 (germline): SNHLY, FYNNEI. This clonotype was counted between two and nine times. TCRdb reanalysed the reads using MiXCR and keeps one entry per CDR3 protein. The data show 250,000 to 300,000 distinct CDR3 sequences, with roughly 15% seen just once and about 8.7% held by the top ten. What was sequenced was PBMCs. This TCR was sampled from a human donor in good health (CMV status not recorded). Some clones in this sample may be carry-over from other donors' samples. The chain joins TRBV2 to TRBJ2-6; a weak D match, TRBD1 (5 bases). This CDR3 is CASTPTALGANVLTF. CDR3 bases: TGTGCCAGCACACCGACAGCCTTAGGGGCCAACGTCCTGACTTTC.